A single TCR beta chain is shown here with its context. The antigen is undetermined. Primers included in the PCR were 60 Vbeta and 13 Jbeta primers. The assay was immunoSEQ multiplex PCR, and TCRdb's table has in-frame clones only and misses some. The table lists over 150,000 clones, 70% to 80% of them singletons, with about 4.5% in the top ten. This entry belongs to a study of cytomegalovirus exposure and HLA in healthy donors. Study results and caveats: Other equally common chains were less clonally expanded than HLA-associated TCR beta chains, a later analysis showed.

The V and J ends lost 6 bases and 5 bases, in that order; junction bases with no gene match: 6. CDR1 is SGHTA and CDR2 is FQGNSA in the germline V gene. This CDR3 has 13 amino acids. The specimen was PBMCs. This chain joins TRBV7-2 and TRBJ1-1, with 7 bases that match TRBD1. The source of this sequence is a man in his forties in good health and CMV-seronegative. CDR3 loop: CASRRGLETEAFF. The CDR3 coding sequence is TGTGCCAGCAGAAGGGGGCTGGAAACTGAAGCTTTCTTT.